Following are 31 T cell receptor beta chains from one sample sequenced in a study of T-cell reconstitution after alpha-beta-depleted transplantation in children. Unique molecular identifiers were incorporated into the prepared TCRbeta library. TCRdb itself ran the PCR reads through MiXCR, one entry per CDR3 protein. The sample records 490,000 or so distinct CDR3 sequences, around an eighth being singletons. This sample comprised PBMCs from the stem cell graft donor, obtained from the stem cell graft. The receptors originated from a human donor who donated a stem cell graft to a child with combined immunodeficiency.

This clonotype has a count of ten or more. V is TRBV10-3 and J is TRBJ2-7; 10 nucleotides line up with TRBD2. Germline-derived CDR1 and CDR2 are ENHRY and SYGVKD. CDR3 length: 15 residues. J gave up 4 bases and V 10 bases, and 13 bases lay outside the gene matches. Written as DNA, the CDR3 is TGTGCCACTCTGAACAGGCTAGCGGGAGAGTACGAGCAGTACTTC. It translates to CATLNRLAGEYEQYF.

This clonotype was observed a few times. The chain recombines TRBV12-3 or TRBV12-4 with TRBJ2-7; 9 bases are a match to TRBD1. The CDR3 consists of 12 residues. The V gene end was trimmed by 6 bases and the J gene end by 9 bases; junction bases not matched to a gene: 6. CDR3 residues: CASRPDRGPQYF. The CDR3 region has the DNA TGTGCCAGCAGACCGGACAGGGGTCCGCAGTACTTC.

V usage is TRBV18 and J usage is TRBJ2-7, with 10 bases aligning to TRBD1. CDR1 and CDR2 from the germline V gene are KGHSH and LQKENI. The CDR3 loop spans 14 amino acids. V lost 5 bases and J lost 4; bases outside the gene matches: 5. In DNA form, the CDR3 reads TGTGCCAGCTCAGCGACAGGGGGCTCGTACGAGCAGTACTTC. Its protein product is CASSATGGSYEQYF.

The V call is TRBV12-3 or TRBV12-4, the J call TRBJ1-3, with D possibly TRBD1 on 5 matching bases. The CDR3 runs 15 residues. The V gene lost 4 bases and the J gene lost 8 bases, with 18 bases spanning the gap. For the CDR3, the DNA is TGTGCCAGCAGTTCCCCGACAGATCAGATCTACACCATATATTTT. It translates to CASSSPTDQIYTIYF.

This chain joins TRBV12-3 or TRBV12-4 and TRBJ2-7, with D possibly being TRBD1 (6 bases). The CDR3 covers 15 residues. The germline V and J ends were trimmed by 5 bases and 5 bases, with 19 bases remaining between them. The chain's CDR3 is CASSPGQGLIDEQYF. DNA of the CDR3: TGTGCCAGCAGTCCGGGACAAGGGTTGATAGACGAGCAGTACTTC.

This clonotype was counted only a few times. The chain couples TRBV12-3 or TRBV12-4 to TRBJ2-2, with 7 bases aligning to TRBD2. V trimming: 5 bases; J trimming: 7 bases; junction bases outside the gene matches: 10. CDR3 length: 15 residues. The CDR3 protein is CASSPTSPRVGELFF. The CDR3 region has the DNA TGTGCCAGCAGTCCGACTAGCCCGAGGGTCGGGGAGCTGTTTTTT.

Many counts were recorded for this clonotype. This CDR3 reads CATSRARTTYEQYF. The CDR3 DNA is TGTGCCACCAGCAGAGCTCGGACGACCTACGAGCAGTACTTC. The chain uses TRBV15 and TRBJ2-7; D not certain. The CDR3 spans 14 residues. V lost 1 base to trimming and J lost 2 bases, with 9 bases between them. CDR1 is LNHNV and CDR2 is YYDKDF in the germline V gene (reference sequence).

The genes are TRBV5-1 and TRBJ2-7; 9 bases are a match to TRBD1. J was trimmed by 1 base and V by 9 bases; bases with no gene match: 5. CDR3 length: 13 residues. The V gene's germline CDR1 is SGHRS and CDR2 YFSETQ. CDR3 nucleotide sequence: TGCGCCACCGGACAGGGGCCTTCCTACGAGCAGTACTTC. This sequence encodes CATGQGPSYEQYF.

This clonotype appeared many times. The V call is TRBV12-3 or TRBV12-4, the J call TRBJ2-2, with 9 bases lining up with TRBD1. The CDR3 is 13 residues long. V lost 10 bases and J lost 3; bases outside the gene matches: 3. The CDR3 loop reads CAIRDRDTGELFF. DNA for the CDR3: TGTGCCATCCGGGACAGGGACACCGGGGAGCTGTTTTTT.

This clonotype showed up just a few times. The V gene is TRBV27, the J gene TRBJ2-3; perhaps D is TRBD1 or TRBD2 (6 bases each). In germline, CDR1 is MNHEY, CDR2 SMNVEV (reference sequence). The CDR3 runs to 16 residues. V gave up 5 bases and J gave up 6 bases, with 21 bases separating them. The CDR3 coding sequence is TGTGCCAGCAGTGCCGATCGTTATGGGGGGCACGATACGCAGTATTTT. Amino acids: CASSADRYGGHDTQYF.

The sample holds a few counts of this clonotype. The V call is TRBV18, the J call TRBJ2-7; 9 bases align to TRBD1. V shed 2 bases, J shed 1 base, and the junction held 6 bases outside the gene matches. Germline values: CDR1 KGHSH, CDR2 LQKENI. The CDR3 totals 16 residues. The CDR3 DNA reads TGTGCCAGCTCACCAACGGATGGACAGGGGTCCTACGAGCAGTACTTC. Its translation: CASSPTDGQGSYEQYF. The full variable domain, in which reference TRBV18 and TRBJ2-7 provide the parts outside the CDR3, is NAGVMQNPRHLVRRRGQEARLRCSPMKGHSHVYWYRQLPEEGLKFMVYLQKENIIDESGMPKERFSAEFPKEGPSILRIQQVVRGDSAAYFCASSPTDGQGSYEQYFGPGTRLTVT.

This clonotype was observed many times. This rearrangement joins TRBV29-1 to TRBJ2-7; no clear D. The CDR3 length is 13 residues. Germline CDR1 and CDR2: SQVTM and ANQGSEA. Trimming shortened V by 7 bases and J by 2 bases, and 15 bases separated the two germline ends. The CDR3 protein is CSGTGSQTYEQYF. The CDR3 nucleotides are TGCAGCGGCACGGGCTCCCAAACCTACGAGCAGTACTTC.

CDR3 coding DNA: TGCAGTGCTAGCCCCACTCGGGATACGCAGTATTTT. Translated, it gives CSASPTRDTQYF. The rearrangement uses TRBV20-1 and TRBJ2-3, with D hard to call. Between the trimmed V and J ends, which lost 3 bases and 6 bases, there was a span of 10 bases. The germline CDR1 and CDR2 sequences are DFQATT and SNEGSKA (reference sequence). The CDR3 consists of 12 residues.

This clonotype appeared a few times. The rearrangement joins TRBV3-1 to TRBJ2-3; perhaps D is TRBD1 or TRBD2 (6 bases each). The germline CDR1 and CDR2 sequences are LGHDT and YNNKEL (reference sequence). Trimming took 1 base from V and 5 from J, leaving 13 bases between them. CDR3 size: 15 residues. As DNA, the CDR3 is TGTGCCAGCAGCCAAGGTCATGGGGGGCAAGATACGCAGTATTTT. Translated: CASSQGHGGQDTQYF.

This clonotype was recorded many times. The chain couples TRBV27 to TRBJ1-1; TRBD1 is a possible D gene (6 bases). This CDR3 has 13 amino acids. Trimming shortened V by 7 bases and J by 2 bases, and 11 bases separated the two germline ends. The germline CDR1 and CDR2 sequences are MNHEY and SMNVEV (reference sequence). CDR3 nucleotides: TGTGCCAGCAAGGGGGGGCTTAACACTGAAGCTTTCTTT. This sequence encodes CASKGGLNTEAFF.

This clonotype was counted between two and nine times. The rearrangement uses TRBV12-3 or TRBV12-4 and TRBJ1-5; 9 bases map to TRBD1. V lost 6 bases, J lost 6 bases, and 9 bases stayed unmatched. The CDR3 has 15 amino acids. In DNA, the CDR3 is TGTGCCAGCAGAGAGGGACAGGGCTTGAGTCAGCCCCAGCATTTT. Translation: CASREGQGLSQPQHF.

This clonotype has ten or more counts. The chain employs TRBV7-9 and TRBJ2-3; D gene unclear. This CDR3 spans 11 amino acids. Per germline, CDR1 SEHNR and CDR2 FQNEAQ (reference sequence). Trimming shortened V by 9 bases and J by 1 base, and 5 bases separated the two germline ends. CDR3 region: CASVGTDTQYF. DNA of the CDR3: TGTGCCAGTGTGGGCACAGATACGCAGTATTTT.

Many counts were recorded for this clonotype. V gene TRBV9 combines with J gene TRBJ2-2, with D maybe TRBD1 (6 bases). Trimming shortened V by 0 bases and J by 5 bases, and 14 bases separated the two germline ends. Per germline, CDR1 SGDLS and CDR2 YYNGEE. The CDR3 consists of 16 residues. The CDR3 DNA reads as TGTGCCAGCAGCGTAGCAGGGGATCGGAGAACCGGGGAGCTGTTTTTT. Translating gives CASSVAGDRRTGELFF.

This clonotype was found a few times. This chain connects TRBV18 to TRBJ2-5; tentative D call: TRBD1 (6 bases). Germline values: CDR1 KGHSH, CDR2 LQKENI. The CDR3 has 14 amino acids. Trimming took 3 bases from V and 1 from J, leaving 9 bases between them. CDR3 DNA sequence: TGTGCCAGCTCACCGAGGGGGTTCCAAGAGACCCAGTACTTC. Its protein product is CASSPRGFQETQYF.

This clonotype was seen repeatedly, ten times or more. The rearrangement uses TRBV7-9 and TRBJ2-7; the D is unclear. Trimming cost V 5 bases and J 3 bases, with 11 bases left between them. Germline CDR1 is SEHNR and CDR2 is FQNEAQ (reference sequence). This CDR3 spans 13 amino acids. The CDR3 DNA follows: TGTGCCAGCAGCCCGATCCCGGGCTACGAGCAGTACTTC. Its translation: CASSPIPGYEQYF. The entire variable domain, with the rest obtained from reference TRBV7-9 and TRBJ2-7, is as follows: DTGVSQNPRHKITKRGQNVTFRCDPISEHNRLYWYRQTLGQGPEFLTYFQNEAQLEKSRLLSDRFSAERPKGSFSTLEIQRTEQGDSAMYLCASSPIPGYEQYFGPGTRLTVT.

This clonotype turned up a few times. This sequence joins TRBV11-3 and TRBJ2-1; D is undetermined. The CDR3 is 14 residues long. CDR1 and CDR2 (germline): SGHNT, YENEEA. V lost 5 bases and J 0 bases, leaving 8 bases between the germline ends. The CDR3 loop is CASSRLNSYNEQFF. The CDR3, as DNA: TGTGCCAGCAGCCGACTGAACTCCTACAATGAGCAGTTCTTC.

This clonotype was seen many times. The V gene is TRBV29-1, the J gene TRBJ1-1; unclear D gene. Germline V gives CDR1 SQVTM, CDR2 ANQGSEA. The V end lost 6 bases, the J end lost 0 bases, and 17 bases lay between the germline ends. The CDR3 loop spans 15 amino acids. The CDR3 sequence: CSVHPRVNMNTEAFF. CDR3 DNA sequence: TGCAGCGTCCATCCTCGGGTTAACATGAACACTGAAGCTTTCTTT.

The J gene is TRBJ2-4, the V gene TRBV12-3 or TRBV12-4; D gene ambiguous. The J call is in doubt because the DNA end fits TRBJ2-1 better. CDR3 size: 13 residues. The CDR3 sequence: CASSLGTQNIQFF. CDR3 sequence (DNA): TGTGCCAGCAGTTTAGGGACCCAAAACATTCAGTTCTTC.

This clonotype has just a few counts. The V call is TRBV6-2 or TRBV6-3, the J call TRBJ2-3; D might be TRBD2 (6 bases). Per germline, CDR1 MNHEY and CDR2 SVGEGT. The V end was cut by 7 bases, the J end by 3 bases, with 14 bases between. The length of the CDR3 is 14 residues. The CDR3 here is CASTLRDWTDTQYF. The DNA for the CDR3 is TGTGCCAGCACCCTCCGGGACTGGACAGATACGCAGTATTTT.

Only a few counts were recorded for this clonotype. The genes are TRBV12-5 and TRBJ2-5; TRBD1 matches 7 bases. Losses at the gene ends were 3 bases for V and 2 bases for J; bases not matched to a gene: 9. Germline V gene lookup returns CDR1 LGHNT and CDR2 FRNRAP. CDR3 length equals 16 residues. For the CDR3, the DNA is TGTGCTAGTGGTTTCACCCTCGGGACAGCACAAGAGACCCAGTACTTC. This translates into CASGFTLGTAQETQYF.

This rearrangement joins TRBV18 to TRBJ1-1; D ambiguous. The CDR3 loop spans 14 amino acids. The V gene's germline CDR1 is KGHSH and CDR2 LQKENI. V was trimmed by 1 base and J by 1 base, leaving 7 bases between them. The CDR3 DNA follows: TGTGCCAGCTCACCACTAAGCACGAACACTGAAGCTTTCTTT. Translation gives CASSPLSTNTEAFF.

The chain joins TRBV7-2 to TRBJ2-7; D might be TRBD1 (6 bases). The germline gives CDR1 SGHTA, CDR2 FQGNSA. The V and J ends lost 6 bases and 3 bases respectively, with 12 bases between them. This CDR3 is 13 amino acids long. Here the CDR3 reads CASRYHRDYEQYF. The CDR3 DNA is TGTGCCAGCAGGTATCACAGGGACTACGAGCAGTACTTC.

This clonotype was seen a few times. The chain carries TRBV12-3 or TRBV12-4 and TRBJ2-3; D gene unclear. The CDR3 sequence is 13 residues long. Deletions cut 6 bases from V and 3 bases from J, with 10 bases between. CDR3 coding DNA: TGTGCCAGCAGCCGCTCCCTTACAGATACGCAGTATTTT. As protein: CASSRSLTDTQYF.

The rearrangement uses TRBV2 and TRBJ2-7, with TRBD2 matching over 8 bases. The CDR3 runs to 14 residues. V dropped 8 bases and J dropped 1; count of bases not matched to a gene: 7. The germline V gene has CDR1 SNHLY and CDR2 FYNNEI. The CDR3 reads CASWSGSGSYEQYF. The CDR3 DNA follows: TGTGCCAGCTGGAGCGGGAGTGGGTCCTACGAGCAGTACTTC. The variable domain in full, with the rest retrieved from reference TRBV2 and TRBJ2-7, is EPEVTQTPSHQVTQMGQEVILRCVPISNHLYFYWYRQILGQKVEFLVSFYNNEISEKSEIFDDQFSVERPDGSNFTLKIRSTKLEDSAMYFCASWSGSGSYEQYFGPGTRLTVT.

The rearrangement joins TRBV28 to TRBJ1-2; 7 bases are a match to TRBD1. The V and J ends lost 6 bases and 7 bases, in that order; junction bases with no gene match: 11. This CDR3 is built from 14 residues. Germline V gives CDR1 MDHEN, CDR2 SYDVKM. This chain's CDR3 is CASSSNDRVTGYTF. CDR3 in DNA: TGTGCCAGCAGCTCCAATGACAGGGTTACTGGCTACACCTTC.

This clonotype was found many times. This chain joins TRBV29-1 and TRBJ2-5, with D possibly TRBD1 on 5 matching bases. Germline values: CDR1 SQVTM, CDR2 ANQGSEA. This CDR3 has 10 amino acids. The CDR3 nucleotides are TGCAGTGGGGCCGAAGAGACCCAGTACTTC. It yields the protein CSGAEETQYF.